This T cell receptor beta chain was identified during a study of blood T cell repertoires in COVID-19. Germline CDR1 and CDR2: MDHEN and SYDVKM. Trimming cost V 6 bases and J 0 bases; bases outside gene matches: 12. The CDR3 has 17 amino acids. Measured with immunoSEQ multiplex PCR; TCRdb has only the in-frame clones, and not every one. The data hold 400,000 or so clones, with around 90% observed a single time. Sequenced material: peripheral blood. V usage is TRBV28 and J usage is TRBJ2-3, with 7 positions matching TRBD1. This clonotype was obtained from a human donor in a cohort sampled during active COVID-19. CDR3 region: CASRPWTGSASTDTQYF. DNA of the CDR3: TGTGCCAGCAGACCTTGGACAGGCTCGGCTAGCACAGATACGCAGTATTTT.